This T cell receptor (beta chain) was identified in a study of shared clonotypes between healthy human individuals (dated by TCRdb to 2020 to 2022). In the study overall: Two women and a few men aged 18 to 49 years were included in the cohort. Libraries were prepared and TCR repertoires were sequenced by different laboratories using diverse techniques, in order to increase sequencing depth and limit assay-specific biases. For each donor, CD4 naive and CD4 memory were each given three plates, CD8 naive was given two plates, and CD8 memory was given one plate. Between about 0.8 and 8.9 billion PBMCs per donor were obtained by leukapheresis. Blood TCR repertoires of a handful of healthy adults were deeply sequenced to estimate repertoire size and the extent of clonotype sharing between individuals.

Results the study describes overall, beyond this receptor: Across several donors, about 5% of naive CD4, around 3.5% of naive CD8, under 2.5% of memory CD4, and around 0.4% of memory CD8 clonotypes were shared. Sampling was limited to blood, and TCR repertoires in tissue likely differ from TCR repertoires in blood. The small number of donors limited the genetic and exposure-history diversity represented. Clonotypes shared by all four sorted-subset donors showed higher generation probabilities than non-shared clonotypes. Larger estimated clonotype richness was generally found for naive subsets than for memory subsets. Based on pairwise subsampling, the degree of clonotype sharing among donors was expected to be affected by sequencing depth. Even with the large sequencing depth, rarefaction of the sorted-subset datasets indicated that sequencing was incomplete.

TCR CDR3 regions were amplified from genomic DNA by multiplex PCR using the deep immunoSEQ assay. Extracted genomic DNA from each cell subset was distributed evenly across all wells of several immunoSEQ 96-well plates, and each plate was treated as a replicate. For sorted subsets, each replicate PCR was loaded with approximately 190 ng genomic DNA, equivalent to 30,000 or so T cell genomes. Purified libraries were quantified with a Qubit 3.0 fluorometer, sized on a Bioanalyzer 2100, and re-quantified with the KAPA Library Quantification kit. A separate single-read 150-cycle Illumina NextSeq 550 flow cell was used to sequence each immunoSEQ 96-well plate. In the authors' own workflow: Because the immunoSEQ output held only junctional sequences and lacked quality scores, the filtering could not match the filtering applied to full-length reads. To assign V/J genes and CDR3, sequences were annotated using PyIR, a Python wrapper for IgBLAST v1.9, with IMGT germline references. Any read was removed if the V/J assignment was weak (E-value above 1e-6), the CDR3 was missing, or the read contained stop codons, out-of-frame junctions, or ambiguous translated residues. V3J clonotypes were defined by identical inferred V gene, J gene, and CDR3 amino acid sequence. Percentage overlap between repertoires was calculated by dividing the number of shared unique clonotypes by the size of the smaller repertoire. Repertoire richness was assessed with RTK rarefaction, the Chao1 estimator, and Recon v2.1 estimates of unobserved clonotypes. OLGA was used to compute generation probabilities for all TCRbeta clonotypes that the gDNA method yielded from several donors. Drawn from immuneACCESS, this table holds only the in-frame rearrangements with V and J called that TCRdb kept. Clones are partly lost; checked studies trace under half to an unresolved V gene and leave the rest unexplained. V and J calls and clone size are copied from that table; D and trimming were computed from the DNA. In this sample the table shows approximately 95,000 clones, 67% of which occur a single time. Of the sample, 35% to 55% is held by the ten largest clones.

Donors were healthy HIV-negative adults with no recently reported acute infections or vaccinations. Every donor was a Caucasian adult living in Nashville, Tennessee, USA. CD8 memory samples combined magnetically selected CD45RO+ cells with CCR7-negative CD45RA+ effector memory (TemRA) cells. Blood was collected by leukapheresis, and PBMCs were isolated by Ficoll-Histopaque density gradient centrifugation and then cryopreserved in liquid nitrogen vapor phase. Analytical flow cytometry was used to check the purity and quantity of every magnetically sorted T cell population. Each sorted fraction had its genomic DNA isolated and then quantified by UV absorbance on a Nanodrop 2000c. This clone was recorded many times. Which antigen it targets is not known. No base quality information exists; no much larger clone differs at one position. A distance of 10 bases separates the germline ends of V and J, which lose 0 bases and 4 bases respectively. The germline V gene encodes CDR1 PRHDT and CDR2 FYEKMQ (reference sequence). The CDR3 runs 15 amino acids, cysteine and phenylalanine included. Of the read, only the CDR3 DNA is kept; its 45 bases are in frame from base 1.

The rearranged chain carries TRBV13 and TRBJ2-1; the D gene is possibly TRBD1, with 5 bases matching. Sequenced sample: memory CD8+ T cells sorted from blood. The cell subset or site label on this specimen signifies: CD45RO+ cells pooled with CCR7-negative TemRA cells. This sequence originates from a young man in good health. The CDR3 region has the sequence CASSLGGAAYNEQFF. The DNA is TGTGCCAGCAGCTTAGGAGGGGCGGCTTACAATGAGCAGTTCTTC.